The 8 T cell receptor beta chains below all came from one sample that was sequenced in a study of CD8+ T cells in alopecia areata (dated by TCRdb to 2017 to 2018). The intended sense of this specimen's time point label: 20 to 30 weeks on oral tofacitinib. The sample's treatment or condition label is to be understood as: oral pan-JAK inhibitor, 5-10 mg twice daily. The library was produced with the immunoSEQ multiplex PCR assay. RNA was extracted from all samples and reverse transcribed into cDNA as template for TCR sequencing. TCRdb re-hosts the immuneACCESS table, in-frame sequences only. Its copies lack some clones; in the studies checked, an unresolved V gene accounts for under half of them, and the cause for the rest is not known. The sample includes about 180,000 clones, with about 53% observed a single time. Together, the top ten hold 10% to 14% of the sample. The input for sequencing was CD8+ T cells sorted from blood, taken at week 24, from a patient treated with tofacitinib. The receptors stem from a human donor with alopecia areata.

This clone has only a few counts. The rearrangement uses TRBV19 and TRBJ2-2, with 9 bases fitting TRBD2. Germline-derived CDR1 and CDR2 are LNHDA and SQIVND (reference sequence). Trimming cost V 2 bases and J 6 bases; bases outside gene matches: 4. The CDR3 runs to 15 residues. The CDR3 coding sequence is TGTGCCAGTAGTATAACCGGGACTAGCTCCGGGGAGCTGTTTTTT. Its protein product is CASSITGTSSGELFF.

The genes are TRBV11-2 and TRBJ2-7; 7 nucleotides match TRBD1. The CDR3 spans 14 residues. V lost 3 bases to trimming and J lost 5 bases; unmatched junction nucleotides: 7. CDR1 is SGHAT and CDR2 is FQNNGV in the germline V gene. The CDR3 DNA sequence: TGTGCCAGCAGCTTTGCAGGGGGTGGGAACGAGCAGTACTTC. Translation gives CASSFAGGGNEQYF.

The chain carries TRBV5-1 and TRBJ1-1; D gene unclear. The CDR3 sequence is 13 residues long. Trimming took off 4 bases at V and 2 bases at J, with 9 bases between the two ends. Germline CDR1 and CDR2: SGHRS and YFSETQ. In nucleotides, the CDR3 is TGCGCCAGCAGCCTGGAGGATAACACTGAAGCTTTCTTT. The encoded protein is CASSLEDNTEAFF. Complete variable domain (other parts from reference TRBV5-1 and TRBJ1-1): KAGVTQTPRYLIKTRGQQVTLSCSPISGHRSVSWYQQTPGQGLQFLFEYFSETQRNKGNFPGRFSGRQFSNSRSEMNVSTLELGDSALYLCASSLEDNTEAFFGQGTRLTVV.

This clone was seen a few times. The CDR3 here is CASSLQAGSTYEQYF. CDR3 DNA sequence: TGTGCCAGCAGCTTGCAGGCAGGGAGCACCTACGAGCAGTACTTC. This sequence joins TRBV5-5 and TRBJ2-7; D tentatively fits TRBD1 or TRBD2 (5 bases each). From germline, CDR1 is SGHKS and CDR2 YYEKEE (reference sequence). Trimming removed 1 base at V and 2 bases at J, with 13 bases between. The CDR3 is 15 residues long.

V usage is TRBV4-2 and J usage is TRBJ2-3, with 8 bases aligning to TRBD2. Germline loops: CDR1 LGHNA, CDR2 YNFKEQ. Germline trimming cut 0 bases from V and 2 bases from J; bases unmatched to any gene: 13. The CDR3 runs 19 residues. In DNA form, the CDR3 reads TGTGCCAGCAGCCAAGATCGTTCGGAGCGGGGGCCGCCCACAGATACGCAGTATTTT. This translates into CASSQDRSERGPPTDTQYF.

This clone has more than one count but fewer than ten. The V and J genes are TRBV2 and TRBJ2-7, with D unresolved. CDR3 size: 13 residues. CDR1 SNHLY and CDR2 FYNNEI come from the germline V gene. Trimming removed 2 bases from V and 3 bases from J, with 8 bases in between. DNA of the CDR3: TGTGCCAGCAGTGAATTAGGAATCTACGAGCAGTACTTC. Protein sequence: CASSELGIYEQYF.

The V gene is TRBV5-1, the J gene TRBJ2-7; D may be TRBD2 (7 bases). V shed 4 bases and J shed 5 bases, with 19 bases lying between them. The germline V gene encodes CDR1 SGHRS and CDR2 YFSETQ. This CDR3 region has 15 residues. DNA for the CDR3: TGCGCCAGCAGCGCGGGGGACACGGAAAGAGACGAGCAGTACTTC. Protein product: CASSAGDTERDEQYF.

The rearrangement links TRBV11-2 to TRBJ2-2; tentatively, D is TRBD1 (6 bases). The CDR3 totals 12 residues. The germline CDR1 and CDR2 sequences are SGHAT and FQNNGV. The germline V and J ends were trimmed by 5 bases and 6 bases, with 7 bases remaining between them. CDR3 protein: CASSAGAGELFF. The CDR3 coding sequence is TGTGCCAGCAGCGCAGGGGCCGGGGAGCTGTTTTTT. The variable domain in full, with the rest retrieved from reference TRBV11-2 and TRBJ2-2, is EAGVAQSPRYKIIEKRQSVAFWCNPISGHATLYWYQQILGQGPKLLIQFQNNGVVDDSQLPKDRFSAERLKGVDSTLKIQPAKLEDSAVYLCASSAGAGELFFGEGSRLTVL.